This T cell receptor beta chain came from a study of glioma-infiltrating T cells after dendritic cell vaccination. Study background: Samples are from glioblastoma patients in Phase I and II dendritic cell vaccine trials.

Primers: 60 V beta forward and 13 J beta reverse. Here immunoSEQ multiplex PCR was the method, and the copy in TCRdb shows in-frame clones only, minus some. The table records about 92,000 clones, over 75% of them present only once. The V and J ends lost 2 bases and 0 bases respectively, with 4 bases between them. Germline CDR1 SNHLY, CDR2 FYNNEI. The CDR3 covers 14 residues. The receptor was isolated from a human donor with glioblastoma. This material consisted of blood, taken before dendritic cell vaccination. This sequence joins TRBV2 and TRBJ1-4; unclear D gene. The CDR3 DNA reads as TGTGCCAGCAGTGAACGGGCAACTAATGAAAAACTGTTTTTT. Residues: CASSERATNEKLFF.